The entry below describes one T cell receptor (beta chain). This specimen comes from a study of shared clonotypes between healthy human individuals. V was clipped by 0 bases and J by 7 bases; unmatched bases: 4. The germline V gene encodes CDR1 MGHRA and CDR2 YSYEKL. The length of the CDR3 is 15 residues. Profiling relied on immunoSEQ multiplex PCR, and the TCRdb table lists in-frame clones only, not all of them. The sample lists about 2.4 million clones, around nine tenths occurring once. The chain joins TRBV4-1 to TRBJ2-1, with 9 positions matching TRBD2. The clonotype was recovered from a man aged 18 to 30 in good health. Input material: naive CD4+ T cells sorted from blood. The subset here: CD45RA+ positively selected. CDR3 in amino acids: CASSQERGGENEQFF. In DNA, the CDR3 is TGCGCCAGCAGCCAAGAGCGGGGGGGAGAAAATGAGCAGTTCTTC.